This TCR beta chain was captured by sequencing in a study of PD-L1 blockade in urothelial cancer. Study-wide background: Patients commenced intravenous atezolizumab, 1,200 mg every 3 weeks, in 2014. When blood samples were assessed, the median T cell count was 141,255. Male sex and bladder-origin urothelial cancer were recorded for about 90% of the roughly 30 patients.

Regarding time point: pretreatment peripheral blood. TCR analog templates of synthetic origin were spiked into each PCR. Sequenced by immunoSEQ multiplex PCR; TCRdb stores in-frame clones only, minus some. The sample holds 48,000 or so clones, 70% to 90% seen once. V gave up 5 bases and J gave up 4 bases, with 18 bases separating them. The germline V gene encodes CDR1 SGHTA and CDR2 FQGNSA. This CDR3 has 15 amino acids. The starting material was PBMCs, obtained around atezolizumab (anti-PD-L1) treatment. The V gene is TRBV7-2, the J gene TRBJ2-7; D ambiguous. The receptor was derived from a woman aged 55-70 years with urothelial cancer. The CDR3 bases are TGTGCCAGCAGCCCTAACTTCCGGTCCCGGTACGAGCAGTACTTC. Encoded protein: CASSPNFRSRYEQYF.